This TCR beta chain was identified in a study of T-cell reconstitution after alpha-beta-depleted transplantation in children. Whole-study results and caveats: Where alpha-beta T cells came from about two months after transplant was reportedly several hundred expanded graft clones.

Looked up from germline, CDR1 is SQVTM and CDR2 is ANQGSEA. The germline V and J ends were trimmed by 4 bases and 3 bases, with 12 bases remaining between them. CDR3 length equals 13 residues. In the case of this clonotype: The antigen remains unidentified.

The library targeted TCRbeta and was prepared with unique molecular identifiers. TCRdb passed the PCR reads through MiXCR, listing each CDR3 protein once. Of nearly 200,000 distinct CDR3 sequences listed, roughly 6.3% were seen once; the top ten hold just over 4.5%. This receptor was identified in a girl under three years old with combined immunodeficiency, due to receive a stem cell transplant. The sequenced sample was PBMCs, obtained before TCRalphabeta/CD19-depleted stem cell transplant. This sequence joins TRBV29-1 and TRBJ1-1, with unresolved D. The CDR3 DNA follows: TGCAGCGTTGGGGAGGACGGTTACACTGAAGCTTTCTTT. It is translated as CSVGEDGYTEAFF.